Listed here are 2 T cell receptor beta chains from one sample, sequenced in a study of T cell changes during pregnancy in multiple sclerosis. Clones were read by immunoSEQ multiplex PCR, and TCRdb kept only the in-frame ones, dropping some. The repertoire holds roughly 50,000 clones, with 85% to 95% as singletons. Sequenced material: CD4+ T cells from peripheral blood mononuclear cells, taken in the third trimester of pregnancy. The receptors shown here come from a female donor with multiple sclerosis, enrolled in a pregnancy study.

The rearrangement links TRBV6-6 to TRBJ2-7; TRBD1 agrees at 10 bases. The V gene end was trimmed by 6 bases and the J gene end by 10 bases; junction bases not matched to a gene: 12. This CDR3 spans 14 amino acids. CDR1 MNHNY and CDR2 SVGAGI come from the germline V gene (reference sequence). CDR3 nucleotide sequence: TGTGCCAGCAGGACCGGGACAGGGGTTTCGGGACAGTACTTC. It yields the protein CASRTGTGVSGQYF.

This chain connects TRBV27 to TRBJ1-2; 7 nucleotides align to TRBD1. Germline V CDR1 and CDR2: MNHEY, SMNVEV (reference sequence). V dropped 8 bases and J dropped 3; count of bases not matched to a gene: 9. This CDR3 region has 14 residues. CDR3 sequence (DNA): TGTGCCAGCTCCACCAGGGGGGATTACTATGGCTACACCTTC. This sequence encodes CASSTRGDYYGYTF.